The clone carrying this T cell receptor beta chain was observed many times. These data originate in a study of T cells in Graves' hyperthyroidism and ophthalmopathy. The investigators amplified TCR beta CDR3 regions from RNA transcripts. First-round RT-PCR with HTBI primers amplified the TCR CDR3 region. MiXCR was run by TCRdb on the multiplex PCR reads, yielding one entry per CDR3 protein. Of about 520,000 distinct CDR3 sequences listed, around 22% were seen once; the top ten hold around 11%. The V gene's germline CDR1 is MDHEN and CDR2 SYDVKM. The CDR3 consists of 14 residues. V was trimmed by 3 bases and J by 2 bases, leaving 11 bases between them.

This receptor was obtained from a woman younger than 45 with Graves' ophthalmopathy. This sequence joins TRBV28 and TRBJ2-7; D uncertain. The sample consisted of blood. CDR3 sequence (DNA): TGTGCCAGCAGTTTGGTGCTGGGTGCCTACGAGCAGTACTTC. Translating gives CASSLVLGAYEQYF. Using reference TRBV28 and TRBJ2-7 for the parts outside the CDR3, the full variable domain is DVKVTQSSRYLVKRTGEKVFLECVQDMDHENMFWYRQDPGLGLRLIYFSYDVKMKEKGDIPEGYSVSREKKERFSLILESASTNQTSMYLCASSLVLGAYEQYFGPGTRLTVT.